Given below is one TCR beta chain in context. The target antigen is unknown. The sample comes from a study of vaccination and CD4 T cells after COVID-19. For the study at large: Convalescent cases comprised ten or so mild and one severe, all SARS-CoV-2 positive by nasal swab PCR. Drawing of post-COVID samples took place a median 101 days after diagnosis (range 35 to 161).

Treatment in this sample: roughly 10-day PBMC culture with coronavirus spike peptide pools or control peptides (ViraFEST assay). Peptide pools at approximately 10 ug/ml stimulated under 2.5 million PBMCs per well with about 10 IU/ml IL-2. An Oncomine TCR Beta short-read assay was used to sequence the DNA from cultured CD4+ T cells. One entry per CDR3 protein, called by TCRdb with MiXCR from the PCR reads. Of 13,000 to 15,000 distinct CDR3 sequences listed, about three fifths are singletons. Germline V gives CDR1 LNHDA, CDR2 SQIVND (reference sequence). The CDR3 contains 14 residues. V lost 8 bases, J lost 2 bases, and 4 bases stayed unmatched.

Specimen: CD4+ T cells from blood, cultured in vitro. V is TRBV19 and J is TRBJ2-5, with 11 bases aligning to TRBD2. The source is a human donor who had recovered from COVID-19. Here the CDR3 DNA reads TGTGCCAGTCTCGCTAGCGGGGGGCAAGAGACCCAGTACTTC. This gives the protein CASLASGGQETQYF.